Below, 18 T cell receptor beta chains from the same sample are listed, as sequenced in a study of neurological immune-mediated disorders. Via MiXCR, TCRdb re-called the 5' RACE reads, giving one row per CDR3 protein. Altogether about 74,000 distinct CDR3 sequences are present, roughly 5.5% being singletons, with the ten largest covering around 7%. The sample comprised PBMCs. The source of these receptors is a young man with multiple sclerosis.

The chain carries TRBV15 and TRBJ2-7; 8 nucleotides agree with TRBD1. V lost 5 bases and J lost 6; bases outside the gene matches: 15. The CDR3 runs 16 residues. Germline V CDR1 and CDR2: LNHNV, YYDKDF (reference sequence). DNA for the CDR3: TGTGCCACCAGCCCTGACAGGACAGGGAAGATAAGCGAGCAGTACTTC. This codes for CATSPDRTGKISEQYF.

This clonotype was seen repeatedly, ten times or more. V is TRBV7-8 and J is TRBJ2-3; the match to TRBD2 covers 10 bases. CDR1 is SGHVS and CDR2 is FQNEAQ in the germline V gene. J gave up 5 bases and V 10 bases, and 24 bases lay outside the gene matches. This CDR3 region has 19 residues. The CDR3 protein is CANRPRGLAPHLMQDTQYF. The CDR3 nucleotides are TGTGCCAATAGGCCCAGGGGACTAGCGCCCCACCTCATGCAAGATACGCAGTATTTT.

This clonotype was observed at least ten times. One junction end does not reproduce the germline sequence, and a read error may be involved. The genes are TRBV7-7 and TRBJ2-5; D is uncertain. Germline CDR1 is SSHAT and CDR2 is FNYEAQ (reference sequence). The CDR3 extends over 13 amino acids. The CDR3, as DNA: TGTGCTAGCAGCTTAGACGGAGCTGAGACCCAGTACTTC. Amino acids: CASSLDGAETQYF. The full variable domain, with the rest looked up from reference TRBV7-7 and TRBJ2-5, is GAGVSQSPRYKVTKRGQDVTLRCDPISSHATLYWYQQALGQGPEFLTYFNYEAQPDKSGLPSDRFSAERPEGSISTLTIQRTEQRDSAMYRCASSLDGAETQYFGPGTRLLVL.

There are many counts of this clonotype. V and J are TRBV12-3 or TRBV12-4 and TRBJ2-2; TRBD1 matches at 8 bases. V lost 5 bases to trimming and J lost 2 bases; unmatched junction nucleotides: 10. The CDR3 extends over 17 amino acids. The CDR3 DNA reads TGTGCCAGCAGTCCCGGGCCAGGGGGCAAAAACACCGGGGAGCTGTTTTTT. Encoded protein: CASSPGPGGKNTGELFF.

Ten or more counts support this clonotype. The J gene is TRBJ2-3, the V gene TRBV29-1; a weak D match, TRBD2 (5 bases). Germline CDR1 SQVTM, CDR2 ANQGSEA. This CDR3 is 16 amino acids long. Trimming shortened V by 1 base and J by 1 base, and 15 bases separated the two germline ends. CDR3 sequence: CSVEGGLAGGTDTQYF. As DNA, the CDR3 is TGCAGCGTTGAAGGTGGGCTAGCCGGGGGCACAGATACGCAGTATTTT.

Ten or more counts support this clonotype. This sequence joins TRBV6-2 or TRBV6-3 and TRBJ1-5, with D unresolved. Deletions cut 0 bases from V and 1 base from J, with 7 bases between. The CDR3 spans 15 residues. Germline CDR1 is MNHEY and CDR2 is SVGEGT. The CDR3 protein is CASSYSPGSNQPQHF. In DNA form, the CDR3 reads TGTGCCAGCAGTTACTCGCCCGGGAGCAATCAGCCCCAGCATTTT.

This clonotype has at least ten counts. This sequence joins TRBV28 and TRBJ1-5; TRBD1 agrees at 8 bases. With 2 bases clipped from V and 0 bases from J, the junction kept 3 bases outside the gene matches. Germline lookup yields CDR1 MDHEN and CDR2 SYDVKM. The CDR3 has 16 residues. The CDR3 DNA reads TGTGCCAGCAGTTTAGGACAGGGTTATAGCAATCAGCCCCAGCATTTT. Translating gives CASSLGQGYSNQPQHF.

This clonotype occurred many times. The chain uses TRBV6-6 and TRBJ2-1, with 8 bases identical to TRBD2. V was pared by 6 bases and J by 9 bases, with 13 bases of the junction left unmatched. Germline V CDR1 and CDR2: MNHNY, SVGAGI (reference sequence). The CDR3 is 15 amino acids. CDR3 residues: CASSSRRTSTGEQFF. CDR3 sequence (DNA): TGTGCCAGCAGCTCCAGAAGGACTAGCACCGGTGAGCAGTTCTTC.

This clonotype has at least ten counts. The CDR3 sequence is CSADPRGNTEAFF. CDR3 nucleotide sequence: TGCAGTGCTGACCCTCGGGGAAACACTGAAGCTTTCTTT. This chain joins TRBV20-1 and TRBJ1-1; D unresolved. There are 13 residues in the CDR3. V was trimmed by 5 bases and J by 2 bases, leaving 12 bases between them. From germline, CDR1 is DFQATT and CDR2 SNEGSKA (reference sequence).

The chain links TRBV27 to TRBJ2-7; possibly TRBD1 for D (5 bases). The germline V gene has CDR1 MNHEY and CDR2 SMNVEV (reference sequence). V lost 0 bases, J lost 7 bases, and 13 bases lay in between. The CDR3 sequence is 14 residues long. As DNA, the CDR3 is TGTGCCAGCAGTTTATCGGGGCAGGGTAGAGAGCAGTACTTC. Its protein is CASSLSGQGREQYF.

Many counts were recorded for this clonotype. The V and J genes are TRBV30 and TRBJ1-4; D not certain. The CDR3 covers 11 residues. Germline V gives CDR1 GTSNPN, CDR2 SVGIG (reference sequence). V gave up 0 bases and J gave up 13 bases, with 9 bases separating them. The chain's CDR3 is CAWSVGRRLFF. CDR3 bases: TGTGCCTGGAGTGTTGGGAGGAGACTGTTTTTT.

This clonotype was counted between two and nine times. At one end the junction does not follow the germline gene, possibly because of a read error. V usage is TRBV10-3 and J usage is TRBJ1-3; no definite D call. Germline values: CDR1 ENHRY, CDR2 SYGVKD. The CDR3 covers 16 residues. CDR3 coding DNA: TGTGCCATCAGTGAGTCGATAAAGACCTCCGGAAAAACCATCTATTTT. It is translated as CAISESIKTSGKTIYF.

At least ten counts were recorded for this clonotype. The V call is TRBV27, the J call TRBJ2-7; a weak D match, TRBD2 (5 bases). The CDR3 spans 16 residues. Trimming pared 4 bases from V and 1 base from J, leaving 17 bases between. CDR1 and CDR2 (germline): MNHEY, SMNVEV (reference sequence). CDR3 loop: CASSSNPYRTSYEQYF. CDR3 in DNA: TGTGCCAGCAGTTCTAACCCATACCGGACTTCCTACGAGCAGTACTTC.

This clonotype was counted at least ten times. The chain combines TRBV29-1 with TRBJ1-5; possibly TRBD1 for D (5 bases). Germline V CDR1 and CDR2: SQVTM, ANQGSEA. The ends were cut back, 8 bases at V and 5 bases at J, with 13 bases in the middle. The CDR3 is 12 amino acids. CDR3 DNA sequence: TGCAGCATAGGGGACGGTTATCAGCCCCAGCATTTT. Its translation is CSIGDGYQPQHF.

The V and J genes are TRBV7-3 and TRBJ2-5, with 7 bases identical to TRBD2. V was pared by 2 bases and J by 7 bases, with 7 bases of the junction left unmatched. This CDR3 region has 14 residues. In germline, CDR1 is SGHTA, CDR2 FQGTGA. CDR3 protein: CASSLSREIGTQYF. For the CDR3, the DNA is TGTGCCAGCAGCTTATCGCGGGAGATAGGGACCCAGTACTTC.

This clonotype came up a few times. One end of the junction varies from germline; a read error may be responsible. The chain links TRBV5-1 to TRBJ2-6; TRBD1 is a possible D gene (5 bases). The germline gives CDR1 SGHRS, CDR2 YFSETQ. The CDR3 is 14 residues long. CDR3 coding DNA: TGCGCCAGCAGGGTGACCTCTGGGGCCAAAGTCCTGACTTTC. It yields the protein CASRVTSGAKVLTF.

V is TRBV6-1 and J is TRBJ2-7, with D perhaps matching TRBD1 (6 bases). Germline lookup yields CDR1 MNHNS and CDR2 SASEGT. V was cut by 5 bases and J by 2 bases, with 13 bases left in between. CDR3 length equals 14 residues. Here the CDR3 DNA reads TGTGCCAGCAGTACCAGGGGTACCGCCTACGAGCAGTACTTC. It yields the protein CASSTRGTAYEQYF.

This clonotype was recorded at least ten times. This chain connects TRBV9 to TRBJ2-1, with 12 bases that match TRBD2. CDR3 length: 15 residues. Losses at the gene ends were 2 bases for V and 9 bases for J; bases not matched to a gene: 6. The germline V gene has CDR1 SGDLS and CDR2 YYNGEE. The CDR3 sequence is CASSVLAGGLGEQFF. The CDR3 DNA reads as TGTGCCAGCAGCGTTCTAGCGGGGGGGCTGGGTGAGCAGTTCTTC.